This is a list of T cell receptor beta chains from one sample in a study of cytomegalovirus exposure and HLA in healthy donors. This table comes from immunoSEQ multiplex PCR, and its TCRdb copy is limited to in-frame clones, with some not included. The sample consists of some 130,000 clones, more than 70% of them appearing once. The specimen was PBMCs. The receptors shown here come from a middle-aged man in good health and CMV-seropositive. CDR3s include the opening cysteine and the closing phenylalanine or tryptophan. Each record gives: V gene, clone size, D gene, J gene, CDR3 DNA, CDR3 protein. The D gene is left open where the match is weak. Not all rows give a size; the values are once, few, many and, for expanded clones, a class.

>TRBV7-8|.|TRBD2|TRBJ2-5
TGTGCCAGCAGCTACAATAGCGGGGGGGCCGGGGAGACCCAGTACTTC
CASSYNSGGAGETQYF
>TRBV5-1|.|TRBD2|TRBJ2-1
TGCGCCAGCAGCTTGTTAGGGCCTAGCGGAGAGCAGTTCTTC
CASSLLGPSGEQFF
>TRBV28|few|.|TRBJ2-3
TGTGCCAGCTTGGACAGCACTAGCACAGATACGCAGTATTTT
CASLDSTSTDTQYF
>TRBV5-8|.|.|TRBJ2-1
TGTGCCAGCAGCTTGGGGACTGTCAGCTCCTACAATGAGCAGTTCTTC
CASSLGTVSSYNEQFF
>TRBV4-1|.|.|TRBJ2-5
TGCGCCAGCAGCCAGGGCGCGGGGGAGACCCAGTACTTC
CASSQGAGETQYF
>TRBV7-8|.|TRBD1|TRBJ2-7
TGTGCCAGCAGCTTCCAGGGACAGCAACCTTACGAGCAGTACTTC
CASSFQGQQPYEQYF
>TRBV11-3|.|TRBD2|TRBJ2-1
TGTGCCAGCAGCTTAGTTATCGGGAGGAGCCACAATGAGCAGTTCTTC
CASSLVIGRSHNEQFF
>TRBV2|few|TRBD2|TRBJ2-3
TGTGCCAGCAGTGAAGTCGGGACTAGCGGGAGGGATACGCAGTATTTT
CASSEVGTSGRDTQYF
>TRBV23-1|.|.|TRBJ1-1
TGCGCCAGCAGTCCCCGCCGCGTTGGGTATGCAGGGTCGAACACTGAAGCTTTCTTT
CASSPRRVGYAGSNTEAFF
>TRBV9|.|.|TRBJ2-3
TGTGCCAGCAGCGTAGAGCGTGCGGGGTTAGATACGCAGTATTTT
CASSVERAGLDTQYF
>TRBV7-2|.|TRBD1|TRBJ2-7
TGTGCCAGCAGCTTAGGTGGGACAGGGGGCCACGAGCAGTACTTC
CASSLGGTGGHEQYF
>TRBV7-9|.|TRBD1|TRBJ1-1
TGTGCCAGCAGCTCCCCCGGTGGGACAGGGCAAACTGAAGCTTTCTTT
CASSSPGGTGQTEAFF
>TRBV29-1|.|TRBD2|TRBJ2-1
TGCAGCGCCAGCGGGAGGAGGTCCTACAATGAGCAGTTCTTC
CSASGRRSYNEQFF
>TRBV5-5|.|.|TRBJ2-3
TGTGCCAGCAGCTTTCATGTTCAGGGCACAGATACGCAGTATTTT
CASSFHVQGTDTQYF
>TRBV14|.|.|TRBJ2-3
TGTGCCAGCAGCCACGATACTAGATTTGCAGATACGCAGTATTTT
CASSHDTRFADTQYF
>TRBV28|.|TRBD1|TRBJ2-7
TGTGCCAGCAGGACAACAGGGGGTCGGACCTACGAGCAGTACTTC
CASRTTGGRTYEQYF
>TRBV19|.|TRBD1|TRBJ1-2
TGTGCCAGTGGTGCCGATCAGGGGGCTTCAAACTATGGCTACACCTTC
CASGADQGASNYGYTF
>TRBV21-1|.|.|TRBJ2-7
TGTGCCAGCAGCAAAGAAGCGGGGCGGGGGGAAGTGTGGGAGCAGTACTTC
CASSKEAGRGEVWEQYF
>TRBV18|once|TRBD1|TRBJ1-1
TGTGCCAGCTCACCACTCGGACAGGGGCCAACTAGGGGGACGAACACTGAAGCTTTCTTT
CASSPLGQGPTRGTNTEAFF
>TRBV7-3|once|.|TRBJ1-1
TGTGCCAGCAGCTTAAACGAAGCAAACACTGAAGCTTTCTTT
CASSLNEANTEAFF
>TRBV2|.|.|TRBJ1-2
TGTGCCAGCAGCGACGGACAGACTCCTAACTATGGCTACACCTTC
CASSDGQTPNYGYTF
>TRBV7-9|.|.|TRBJ2-7
TGTTCCAGCAGCTTTGGGCCCTACGAGCAGTACTTC
CSSSFGPYEQYF
>TRBV11-2|.|.|TRBJ1-6
TGTGCCAGCAGTTTTACAGGGAGTCCCCTCCACTTT
CASSFTGSPLHF
>TRBV18|few|TRBD1|TRBJ2-7
TGTGCCAGCTCACCACCGGGACAGGGCTCCTACGAGCAGTACTTC
CASSPPGQGSYEQYF
>TRBV5-4|.|TRBD1|TRBJ2-2
TGTGCCTACCGCCGGTCGACAGGGACGGTCGGGGAGCTGTTTTTT
CAYRRSTGTVGELFF
>TRBV2|.|.|TRBJ1-2
TGTGCCAGCATCGGGACTGCTAACTATGGCTACACCTTC
CASIGTANYGYTF
>TRBV7-2|few|TRBD1|TRBJ1-2
TGTGCCAGCAGCTTACGGGACAGGGGGCAAAACTATGGCTACACCTTC
CASSLRDRGQNYGYTF
>TRBV2|.|.|TRBJ2-5
TGTGCCAGCAAGGCCGGGGGAAGGATCCTAGAGACCCAGTACTTC
CASKAGGRILETQYF
>TRBV4-1|.|TRBD1|TRBJ1-1
TGCGCCAGCAGCCAACACCTCCGGGACAGCTTGAACACTGAAGCTTTCTTT
CASSQHLRDSLNTEAFF
>TRBV7-3|.|TRBD2|TRBJ2-1
TGTGCCAGCAGCTTAACTAGCGGGAGCCAAGGGGAGCAGTTCTTC
CASSLTSGSQGEQFF
>TRBV11-1|once|TRBD2|TRBJ2-7
TGTGCCAGCAGCTTATTCTCTAGCGGGAGGGACGAGCAGTACTTC
CASSLFSSGRDEQYF
>TRBV18|.|.|TRBJ1-1
TGTGCCAGCTCACCAAAGGGGGGGACTGAAGCTTTCTTT
CASSPKGGTEAFF
>TRBV5-6|.|.|TRBJ2-3
TGTGCCAGCAGGCCTGACAGGAAGGTGACAGATACGCAGTATTTT
CASRPDRKVTDTQYF